These 7 T cell receptor beta chains were sequenced from one sample in a study of CD8+ T cells in alopecia areata. The authors extracted RNA and reverse transcribed it into cDNA as the sequencing template. Clones were sequenced by immunoSEQ multiplex PCR, and TCRdb holds only the in-frame ones, with some missing. The data show about 140,000 clones, approximately 51% seen once. Sequences were derived from CD4+ T cells sorted from blood, sampled at week 0. The source of these receptors is a human donor with alopecia areata.

This clone appeared a single time. The chain employs TRBV9 and TRBJ2-5; the match to TRBD2 covers 7 bases. Germline CDR1 is SGDLS and CDR2 is YYNGEE. The CDR3 runs to 16 residues. Trimming took 0 bases from V and 3 from J; bases not matched to a gene: 8. CDR3 loop: CASSVDTGGSEETQYF. The CDR3 nucleotides read TGTGCCAGCAGCGTAGACACAGGCGGGAGCGAAGAGACCCAGTACTTC.

The chain is built from TRBV30 and TRBJ2-1; no clear D gene. The V gene lost 4 bases and the J gene lost 6 bases, with 10 bases spanning the gap. Germline CDR1 GTSNPN, CDR2 SVGIG (reference sequence). This CDR3 is 12 amino acids long. The CDR3 DNA reads TGTGCCTGGAAGACCGCCCTCAATGAGCAGTTCTTC. Amino acids: CAWKTALNEQFF.

V usage is TRBV7-2 and J usage is TRBJ2-5, with D unclear. V dropped 2 bases and J dropped 5 bases, with 6 bases sitting between them. Germline values: CDR1 SGHTA, CDR2 FQGNSA. The CDR3 totals 12 residues. The CDR3 sequence is CASSLIRETQYF. The CDR3 region has the DNA TGTGCCAGCAGCTTAATAAGGGAGACCCAGTACTTC. Using reference TRBV7-2 and TRBJ2-5 for the parts outside the CDR3, the full variable domain is GAGVSQSPSNKVTEKGKDVELRCDPISGHTALYWYRQSLGQGLEFLIYFQGNSAPDKSGLPSDRFSAERTGGSVSTLTIQRTQQEDSAVYLCASSLIRETQYFGPGTRLLVL.

The chain recombines TRBV9 with TRBJ2-5; 12 bases are a match to TRBD2. J was trimmed by 5 bases and V by 1 base; bases with no gene match: 6. The CDR3 spans 16 residues. Per germline, CDR1 SGDLS and CDR2 YYNGEE. The DNA of the CDR3 is TGTGCCAGCAGCGTACAGAGACTAGCGGGAGTCGAGACCCAGTACTTC. Its translation is CASSVQRLAGVETQYF.

This rearrangement joins TRBV29-1 to TRBJ1-3; tentative D call: TRBD1 (6 bases). CDR1 and CDR2 from the germline V gene are SQVTM and ANQGSEA. V was cut by 5 bases and J by 2 bases, with 13 bases left in between. The CDR3 is 14 amino acids. CDR3 sequence (DNA): TGCAGCGTTACAGGGAAAGGGACTGGAAACACCATATATTTT. As protein: CSVTGKGTGNTIYF.

The chain has TRBV30 and TRBJ2-5, with a possible D match to TRBD2 (6 bases). Germline values: CDR1 GTSNPN, CDR2 SVGIG (reference sequence). Trimming removed 1 base at V and 7 bases at J, with 10 bases between. CDR3 length equals 12 residues. The CDR3: CAWSARRGTQYF. The CDR3 DNA reads TGTGCCTGGAGTGCGAGGCGGGGGACCCAGTACTTC.

The CDR3 sequence is CASSQGLAGVGEQYF. The CDR3 coding sequence is TGCGCCAGCAGTCAAGGACTAGCGGGAGTCGGGGAGCAGTACTTC. The rearrangement links TRBV23-1 to TRBJ2-7, with 13 bases matching TRBD2. TRBV23-1 is treated as an ORF (open reading frame) with a function not yet certain. The CDR3 totals 15 residues. The V segment lost 2 bases and the J segment 7 bases; nucleotides outside the gene matches: 5.